The source of this T cell receptor beta chain is a study of identical twins. In regard to this clonotype: Antigen unknown.

V gave up 2 bases and J gave up 4 bases, with 15 bases separating them. This CDR3 is built from 15 residues. Study-wide findings and caveats: Modeled out-of-frame TCR alpha sharing in monozygotic twins fell below observed levels.

Each CDR3 protein gets one entry after TCRdb re-called the 5' RACE reads with MiXCR. The sample contains just over 500,000 distinct CDR3 sequences, roughly 21% of which appear only once. Another study also made use of these data, one on T cells expressing NK-cell markers. That report adds: Source material for TCR beta repertoires consisted of sorted CD3+CD56+NKG2C+, CD3+CD56+NKG2C- and CD3+CD56-NKG2C+ T cells.

V gene TRBV12-3 or TRBV12-4 combines with J gene TRBJ2-7, with a tentative D call TRBD2 (5 bases). This TCR derives from a woman aged 18-29 years in good health. Sequenced: CD4+ T cells sorted from blood. The CDR3 loop is CASSLMSRTGYEQYF. CDR3 sequence (DNA): TGTGCCAGCAGTTTAATGTCTAGGACTGGGTACGAGCAGTACTTC.